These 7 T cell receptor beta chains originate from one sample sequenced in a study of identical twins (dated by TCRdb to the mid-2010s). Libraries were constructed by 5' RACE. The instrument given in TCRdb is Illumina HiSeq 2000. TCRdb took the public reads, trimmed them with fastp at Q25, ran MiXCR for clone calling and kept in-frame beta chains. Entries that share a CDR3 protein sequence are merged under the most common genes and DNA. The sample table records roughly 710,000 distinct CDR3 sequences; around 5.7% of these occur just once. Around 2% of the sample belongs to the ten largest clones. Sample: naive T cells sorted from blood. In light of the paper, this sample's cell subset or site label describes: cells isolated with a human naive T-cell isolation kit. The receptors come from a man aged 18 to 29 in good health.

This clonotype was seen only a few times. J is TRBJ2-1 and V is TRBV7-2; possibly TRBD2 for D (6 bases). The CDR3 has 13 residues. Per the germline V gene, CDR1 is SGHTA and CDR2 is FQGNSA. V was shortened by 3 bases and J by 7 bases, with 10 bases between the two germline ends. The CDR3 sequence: CASSFQSGNEQFF. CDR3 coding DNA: TGTGCCAGCAGCTTCCAGAGCGGGAATGAGCAGTTCTTC.

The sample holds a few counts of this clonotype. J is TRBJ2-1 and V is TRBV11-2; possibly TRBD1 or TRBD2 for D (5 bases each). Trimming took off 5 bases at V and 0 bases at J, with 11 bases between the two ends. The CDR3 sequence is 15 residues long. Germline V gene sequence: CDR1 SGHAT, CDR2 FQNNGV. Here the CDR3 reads CASSGTFSSYNEQFF. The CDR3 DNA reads TGTGCCAGCAGCGGGACGTTTAGCTCCTACAATGAGCAGTTCTTC.

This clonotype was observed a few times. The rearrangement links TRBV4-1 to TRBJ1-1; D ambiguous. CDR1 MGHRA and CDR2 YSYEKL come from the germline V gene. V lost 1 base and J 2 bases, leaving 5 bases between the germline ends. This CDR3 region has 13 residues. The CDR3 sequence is CASSQVINTEAFF. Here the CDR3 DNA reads TGCGCCAGCAGCCAAGTGATAAACACTGAAGCTTTCTTT.

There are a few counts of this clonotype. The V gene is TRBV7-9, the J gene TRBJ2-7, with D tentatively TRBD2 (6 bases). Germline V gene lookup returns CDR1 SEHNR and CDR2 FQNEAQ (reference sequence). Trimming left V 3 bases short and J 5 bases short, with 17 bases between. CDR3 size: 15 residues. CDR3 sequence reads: CASSFFAGSADEQYV. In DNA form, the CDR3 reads TGTGCCAGCAGCTTTTTCGCGGGGAGTGCTGACGAGCAGTACGTC.

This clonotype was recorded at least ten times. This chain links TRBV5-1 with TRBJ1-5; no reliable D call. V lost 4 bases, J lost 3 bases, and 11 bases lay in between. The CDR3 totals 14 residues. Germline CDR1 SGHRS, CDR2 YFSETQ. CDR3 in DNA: TGCGCCAGCAGCCCCGGGCCCTTCAATCAGCCCCAGCATTTT. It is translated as CASSPGPFNQPQHF.

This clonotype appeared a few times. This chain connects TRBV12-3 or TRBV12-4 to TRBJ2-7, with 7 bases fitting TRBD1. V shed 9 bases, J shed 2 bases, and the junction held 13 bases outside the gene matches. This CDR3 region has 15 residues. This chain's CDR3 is CASPRSGTATYEQYF. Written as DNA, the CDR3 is TGTGCCAGTCCTCGCTCCGGGACAGCGACCTACGAGCAGTACTTC.

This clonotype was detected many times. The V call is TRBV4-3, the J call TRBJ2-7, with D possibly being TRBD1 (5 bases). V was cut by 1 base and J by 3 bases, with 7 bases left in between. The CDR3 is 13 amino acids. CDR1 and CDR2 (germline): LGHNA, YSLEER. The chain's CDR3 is CASSQVQGYEQYF. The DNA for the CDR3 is TGCGCCAGCAGCCAAGTGCAGGGCTACGAGCAGTACTTC.